One sample yielded the 8 T cell receptor beta chains listed below, sequenced in a study of breast tumors, draining lymph nodes, adjacent tissues. TCRdb re-called the multiplex PCR reads with MiXCR, one entry per CDR3 protein. Here the sample spans about 35,000 distinct CDR3 sequences, 35% to 40% being singletons. The sequencing input was breast tumor tissue. Every receptor here comes from a female donor with breast cancer. Some clones in this sample may be carry-over from other donors' samples.

This clonotype was seen many times. CDR3 coding DNA: TGTGCCAGTAGGCCCGGGACAGGCAATAATTCACCCCTCCACTTT. This sequence encodes CASRPGTGNNSPLHF. V usage is TRBV19 and J usage is TRBJ1-6, with 8 bases lining up with TRBD1. Trimming cost V 6 bases and J 5 bases; bases outside gene matches: 6. There are 15 residues in the CDR3. Germline lookup yields CDR1 LNHDA and CDR2 SQIVND (reference sequence).

This clonotype was seen more than once but under ten times. The chain is built from TRBV6-1 and TRBJ1-5, with D unclear. The germline CDR1 and CDR2 sequences are MNHNS and SASEGT. V was trimmed by 3 bases and J by 1 base, leaving 10 bases between them. The CDR3 loop spans 15 amino acids. The chain's CDR3 is CASSDGQQSNQPQHF. The CDR3 nucleotides are TGTGCCAGCAGTGACGGGCAGCAAAGCAATCAGCCCCAGCATTTT.

Concerning this clonotype: A much larger clone is a single base away; this may be a read error. No conserved phenylalanine or tryptophan is present at the end of the CDR3, so a read error is the likely explanation. This chain links TRBV7-2 with TRBJ1-5; no reliable D call. CDR3 size: 15 residues. The germline V gene has CDR1 SGHTA and CDR2 FQGNSA. Between the trimmed V and J ends, which lost 5 bases and 5 bases, there was a span of 16 bases. The DNA of the CDR3 is TGTGCCAGCAGCGATAGCCGCCAACGACATCAGCCCCAGCATCTT. This sequence encodes CASSDSRQRHQPQHL.

As concerns this clonotype: Since a much larger clone is just one base distant, this may be a read error. The gene calls are TRBV6-6 and TRBJ1-3, with D unclear. The V gene's germline CDR1 is MNHNY and CDR2 SVGAGI (reference sequence). CDR3 length: 16 residues. The CDR3 sequence: CASSYSSLGIGDTIYF. CDR3 coding DNA: TGTGCCAGCAGTTACTCGAGTCTAGGGATTGGAGACACCATATATTTT.

This chain joins TRBV2 and TRBJ1-5; D possibly corresponds to TRBD1 (6 bases). The V end was cut by 5 bases, the J end by 10 bases, with 15 bases between. Germline V gives CDR1 SNHLY, CDR2 FYNNEI. The CDR3 has 13 residues. CDR3 amino acids: CASSRQDSVPQHF. The CDR3, as DNA: TGTGCCAGCAGTCGACAGGATTCGGTCCCCCAGCATTTT. Together with reference TRBV2 and TRBJ1-5, the CDR3 gives the full variable domain: EPEVTQTPSHQVTQMGQEVILRCVPISNHLYFYWYRQILGQKVEFLVSFYNNEISEKSEIFDDQFSVERPDGSNFTLKIRSTKLEDSAMYFCASSRQDSVPQHFGDGTRLSIL.

This clonotype has at least ten counts. This chain connects TRBV20-1 to TRBJ2-7; 7 bases match TRBD1. The germline V gene has CDR1 DFQATT and CDR2 SNEGSKA (reference sequence). The CDR3 has 12 residues. V lost 6 bases to trimming and J lost 5 bases; unmatched junction nucleotides: 7. The DNA of the CDR3 is TGCAGTGCGAGAAGGGACAGCAACGAGCAGTACTTC. It specifies CSARRDSNEQYF.

Many counts were recorded for this clonotype. The chain employs TRBV6-5 and TRBJ2-1; TRBD2 matches 12 bases. Losses at the gene ends were 6 bases for V and 9 bases for J; bases not matched to a gene: 12. Germline CDR1 reads MNHEY; CDR2 reads SVGAGI. The length of the CDR3 is 16 residues. CDR3 nucleotides: TGTGCCAGCAGCTCTTTTCTCCAGACTAGCGGGGGTGAGCAGTTCTTC. It translates to CASSSFLQTSGGEQFF.

A word on this clonotype: Given a much more abundant clone one base away, this may be a read error. This CDR3 fails to terminate in the conserved phenylalanine or tryptophan, so it likely reflects a read error. The rearrangement joins TRBV7-9 to TRBJ2-3, with a weak D call TRBD2 (6 bases). V lost 1 base to trimming and J lost 1 base, with 6 bases between them. The V gene's germline CDR1 is SEHNR and CDR2 FQNEAQ (reference sequence). The CDR3 covers 14 residues. Here the CDR3 reads CASSLERGTDTQYL. In DNA, the CDR3 is TGTGCCAGCAGCTTAGAGCGGGGCACAGATACGCAGTATCTT.